Sequencing of this TCR beta chain was carried out in a study of blood T cells in healthy people across ages. Then a second PCR, running about 7 to 11 cycles, was carried out with a sample-barcoded 5' primer and a J-beta primer mix. TCRdb re-called the 5' RACE reads through MiXCR, storing one row per CDR3 protein. Found here are 1.5 million to 2 million distinct CDR3 sequences, under 30% of them singletons; the top ten hold roughly 8.2%. The CDR3 sequence is 16 residues long. Germline CDR1 SGHKS, CDR2 YYEKEE (reference sequence). Trimming removed 6 bases from V and 3 bases from J; junction bases left unmatched: 12.

This clonotype was obtained from a woman in her twenties or thirties in good health. The V call is TRBV5-5, the J call TRBJ2-3; 8 bases map to TRBD2. Sequencing was performed on blood. The CDR3 coding sequence is TGTGCCAGCACCGTGGGTGGCGGGAGGAGGACAGATACGCAGTATTTT. It yields the protein CASTVGGGRRTDTQYF.